Listed below are T cell receptor beta chains from one sample, sequenced in a study of early T cells in non-severe SARS-CoV-2 infection. TCRdb passed the 5' RACE reads through MiXCR, listing each CDR3 protein once. The repertoire includes 70,000 or so distinct CDR3 sequences, 12% of them detected once, and roughly 1.7% sits in the top ten. Sequenced: whole blood. Source of these receptors: an adult who was a healthcare worker with PCR-confirmed SARS-CoV-2 infection or an uninfected control (not recorded which). The CDR3 runs from the conserved cysteine through the conserved F or W. The D gene is left open where the match is weak. The size entry is marked missing in some rows and otherwise reads once, few, many or a size class.

length,size,J,D,V,DNA,CDR3
16,many,TRBJ2-2,TRBD2,TRBV12-3/TRBV12-4,TGTGCCAGCAGTTTAGTCGCGGGGGGCTACACCGGGGAGCTGTTTTTT,CASSLVAGGYTGELFF
13,few,TRBJ2-3,.,TRBV7-9,TGTGCCAGCAGCTTAGTGCAGACAGATACGCAGTATTTT,CASSLVQTDTQYF
15,.,TRBJ2-3,.,TRBV5-5,TGTGCCAGCAGCTTGGCCTGGTCCAACACAGATACGCAGTATTTT,CASSLAWSNTDTQYF
13,few,TRBJ1-5,.,TRBV12-5,TGTGCTAGTGGTTTGGCCCTGCATCAGCCCCAGCATTTT,CASGLALHQPQHF
14,many,TRBJ2-7,.,TRBV6-5,TGTGCCAGCAGTTATGGGCAGGGTTTCCACGAGCAGTACTTC,CASSYGQGFHEQYF
12,.,TRBJ2-1,.,TRBV7-9,TGTGCCAGCAGCTCAGAAAGCGGAAAGCAGTTCTTC,CASSSESGKQFF
15,.,TRBJ2-1,.,TRBV6-2/TRBV6-3,TGTGCCAGCAGTTACGGGACGGCAGAAAACAATGAGCAGTTCTTC,CASSYGTAENNEQFF
14,many,TRBJ2-5,TRBD2,TRBV7-9,TGTGCCAGCAGCCACGGGAGCGGGGGTCAGACCCAGTACTTC,CASSHGSGGQTQYF
14,.,TRBJ2-1,TRBD2,TRBV2,TGTGCCAGCAGACTAGCGGGCTCCTACAATGAGCAGTTCTTC,CASRLAGSYNEQFF
14,many,TRBJ2-5,.,TRBV7-2,TGTGCCAGCACCCTCGGGGCCCTCGGGGAGACCCAGTACTTC,CASTLGALGETQYF
16,.,TRBJ1-1,.,TRBV6-6,TGTGCCAGCAGTTACACGGGGCCGCCGCTGAACACTGAAGCTTTCTTT,CASSYTGPPLNTEAFF
16,many,TRBJ1-6,.,TRBV20-1,TGCAGTGCTCCGGTGGGTAGACATTCAATTTCCTCACCCCTCCACTTT,CSAPVGRHSISSPLHF
15,few,TRBJ1-3,.,TRBV6-2/TRBV6-3,TGTGCCAGCCGCTACAGGGATTGGTCTGGAAACACCATATATTTT,CASRYRDWSGNTIYF
17,few,TRBJ2-1,TRBD2,TRBV6-2/TRBV6-3,TGTGCCAGCAGTCCGGGAGGGGGGCCGCGTGCGAACAATGAGCAGTTCTTC,CASSPGGGPRANNEQFF
14,once,TRBJ1-4,.,TRBV28,TGTGCCAGCAGTTCCCAGGAGGTACTTGAAAAACTGTTTTTT,CASSSQEVLEKLFF
15,few,TRBJ2-5,.,TRBV7-6,TGTGCCAGCAGTTTTCGAGGGGGGCTTCAAGAGACCCAGTACTTC,CASSFRGGLQETQYF
16,few,TRBJ2-3,.,TRBV11-2,TGTGCCAGCAGCTTAGCCATGGAGGGGAGCACAGATACGCAGTATTTT,CASSLAMEGSTDTQYF
12,many,TRBJ2-5,.,TRBV5-6,TGTGCCAGCAGCTTGGTCCGAGAGACCCAGTACTTC,CASSLVRETQYF
15,many,TRBJ1-4,.,TRBV2,TGTGCCAGCAGATCGACGGGCGGGCCTAATGAAAAACTGTTTTTT,CASRSTGGPNEKLFF
12,.,TRBJ2-1,.,TRBV30,TGTGCCTGGAGTGCCTCTCTTAGGGAGCAGTTCTTC,CAWSASLREQFF
16,few,TRBJ1-2,.,TRBV5-1,TGCGCCAGCAGCTTGTTTAAGTCCGGACAGAACTATGGCTACACCTTC,CASSLFKSGQNYGYTF
14,.,TRBJ2-7,TRBD1,TRBV9,TGTGCCAGCAGCCCATACACAGGGGGCTACGAGCAGTACTTC,CASSPYTGGYEQYF
12,many,TRBJ2-7,.,TRBV29-1,TGCAGCGTTGGAGGCAGGGTCTACGAGCAGTACTTC,CSVGGRVYEQYF
17,.,TRBJ1-2,.,TRBV7-2,TGTGCCAGCAGCTCCGCCAGGGAAAGGGACTCTAACTATGGCTACACCTTC,CASSSARERDSNYGYTF
15,few,TRBJ1-1,TRBD1,TRBV7-9,TGTGCCAGCAGCTTAGTAAGGCCTACAGGGGCTGAAGCTTTCTTT,CASSLVRPTGAEAFF
14,many,TRBJ1-1,.,TRBV30,TGTGCCTGGAAACGGCTGGAAGTGAACACTGAAGCTTTCTTT,CAWKRLEVNTEAFF
11,few,TRBJ1-2,TRBD1,TRBV29-1,TGCAGCGGCCAGGGGGCGGGAGGCTACACCTTC,CSGQGAGGYTF
16,.,TRBJ2-7,.,TRBV7-9,TGTGCCAGCAGCTCCAGGACGGAAAAAAGCTCCTACGAGCAGTACTTC,CASSSRTEKSSYEQYF
14,.,TRBJ1-4,TRBD1,TRBV7-9,TGTGCCAGCAGCAGGGACAGTCGTAATGAAAAACTGTTTTTT,CASSRDSRNEKLFF
12,.,TRBJ2-3,.,TRBV15,TGTGCCACCAGCAGGGGGGCAGATACGCAGTATTTT,CATSRGADTQYF
12,.,TRBJ1-5,.,TRBV7-3,TGTGCCAGCAGCTACTCGGTGCAGCCCCAGCATTTT,CASSYSVQPQHF
14,many,TRBJ2-1,TRBD2,TRBV20-1,TGCAGTGCTAACAGAGCGGGGGTGTTCAATGAGCAGTTCTTC,CSANRAGVFNEQFF
12,many,TRBJ1-2,.,TRBV5-1,TGCGCCAGCAGACCCTTACAGGGTGGCTACACCTTC,CASRPLQGGYTF
13,.,TRBJ1-6,.,TRBV4-1,TGCGCCAGCGCCCAGGGAGAAGATTCACCCCTCCACTTT,CASAQGEDSPLHF
20,many,TRBJ2-7,TRBD2,TRBV5-6,TGTGCCAGCAGCTTTCCAAAGGGAGGACTAGCGGGGTTCAGCTCCTACGAGCAGTACTTC,CASSFPKGGLAGFSSYEQYF
13,many,TRBJ2-1,.,TRBV18,TGTGCCAGCTCACCGACTAGGGACGGTGAGCAGTTCTTC,CASSPTRDGEQFF
13,few,TRBJ1-5,.,TRBV29-1,TGCAGCGTTGTTCCAGGGATGGGCCGGCCCCAGCATTTT,CSVVPGMGRPQHF
15,few,TRBJ2-5,.,TRBV20-1,TGCAGTGCCAGACTCGGGAGGACAGGGCAAGAGACCCAGTACTTC,CSARLGRTGQETQYF
14,.,TRBJ1-2,TRBD1,TRBV12-3/TRBV12-4,TGTGCCAGCACCCCTGGACAGGGTGCCTATGGCTACACCTTC,CASTPGQGAYGYTF
13,.,TRBJ1-4,.,TRBV6-2/TRBV6-3,TGTGCCAGCACATGGGGTCCAGGAGAAAAACTGTTTTTT,CASTWGPGEKLFF
14,many,TRBJ2-2,.,TRBV5-1,TGCGCCAGCAGATTCGGGACTCGCACCGGGGAGCTGTTTTTT,CASRFGTRTGELFF
13,many,TRBJ1-5,.,TRBV10-3,TGTGCCATCAGTGCGACGGCATATCAGCCCCAGCATTTT,CAISATAYQPQHF
13,many,TRBJ1-1,.,TRBV6-1,TGTGCCAGCAGTGAAGGAAGGAACACTGAAGCTTTCTTT,CASSEGRNTEAFF
13,many,TRBJ2-5,.,TRBV6-6,TGTGCCAGCAGTCCTCTAGGGGGAGAGACCCAGTACTTC,CASSPLGGETQYF
14,many,TRBJ2-1,.,TRBV19,TGTGCCAGTAGTCATGGGGACCCCAGGGAGGAGCAGTTCTTC,CASSHGDPREEQFF
12,few,TRBJ1-1,.,TRBV29-1,TGCAGCGTTGATCCCTCGGCCACTGAAGCTTTCTTT,CSVDPSATEAFF
16,many,TRBJ2-1,.,TRBV11-2,TGTGCCAGCAGCCCGTGGCGAGGGGGTTCTTACAATGAGCAGTTCTTC,CASSPWRGGSYNEQFF
16,many,TRBJ1-1,.,TRBV4-2,TGTGCCAGCAGCCAAGTCCGCGGGGACGCGATCACTGAAGCTTTCTTT,CASSQVRGDAITEAFF
13,few,TRBJ1-1,.,TRBV28,TGTGCCAGCAGGGACACAGCCGCGACTGAAGCTTTCTTT,CASRDTAATEAFF
13,.,TRBJ1-2,.,TRBV9,TGTGCCAGCAGCCCGCGCGAGGACTATGGCTACACCTTC,CASSPREDYGYTF
20,.,TRBJ2-3,TRBD2,TRBV18,TGTGCCAGCTCACCCCAAAGCGGGGGGTTCGGGCCTTCCGGGGCAGATACGCAGTATTTT,CASSPQSGGFGPSGADTQYF
13,many,TRBJ1-2,TRBD1,TRBV6-2/TRBV6-3,TGTGCCAGCAGTTACGTTGGGACAGATGGCTACACCTTC,CASSYVGTDGYTF
12,many,TRBJ2-5,.,TRBV12-3/TRBV12-4,TGTGCCAGCAGTTGGAACCAAGAGACCCAGTACTTC,CASSWNQETQYF
13,.,TRBJ1-2,.,TRBV30,TGTGCCTGGGGGTGGACAGAAAACTATGGCTACACCTTC,CAWGWTENYGYTF